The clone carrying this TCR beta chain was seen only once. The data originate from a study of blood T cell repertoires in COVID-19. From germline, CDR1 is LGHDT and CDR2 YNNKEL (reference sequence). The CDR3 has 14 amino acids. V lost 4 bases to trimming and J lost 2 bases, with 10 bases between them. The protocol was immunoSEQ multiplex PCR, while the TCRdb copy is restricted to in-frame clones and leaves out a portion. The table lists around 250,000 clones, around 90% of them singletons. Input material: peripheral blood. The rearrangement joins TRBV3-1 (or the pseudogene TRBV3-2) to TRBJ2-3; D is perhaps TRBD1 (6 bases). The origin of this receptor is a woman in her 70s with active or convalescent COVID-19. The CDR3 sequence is CASSPGQYTDTQYF. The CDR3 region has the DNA TGTGCCAGCAGCCCTGGACAGTACACAGATACGCAGTATTTT.